This is a list of T cell receptor beta chains from one sample in a study of T cells after yellow fever vaccination. TCRdb recomputed calls from the 5' RACE reads with MiXCR, one row per CDR3 protein. The profile shows about 430,000 distinct CDR3 sequences, about 17% of them singletons. The specimen was PBMCs, collected before the yellow fever booster vaccination. The receptors were gathered from a man between 18 and 29 years old who received the YFV17D yellow fever vaccine. The CDR3 runs from the conserved cysteine through the conserved F or W. The D gene is left open where the match is weak. The listing skips clone size in some rows; elsewhere it reads once, few, many or a size class.

v_call	clone_size	j_call	d_call	cdr3_nt	cdr3_aa
TRBV7-2	few	TRBJ2-5	.	TGTGCCAGCAGCTTAGTGGCGGGGACACCCGGCCCTACCCAGTACTTC	CASSLVAGTPGPTQYF
TRBV6-5	few	TRBJ1-6	.	TGTGCCAGCAGCCCCCTGTCAAACGATCCCCTCCACTTT	CASSPLSNDPLHF
TRBV4-3	.	TRBJ2-3	.	TGCGCCAGCAGCCAAGGAGACAGGAGGGGGGCAGATACGCAGTATTTT	CASSQGDRRGADTQYF
TRBV7-2	few	TRBJ2-3	.	TGTGCCAGCACCCGGGATTACAAAGATACGCAGTATTTT	CASTRDYKDTQYF
TRBV7-2	few	TRBJ2-1	TRBD2	TGTGCCAGCAGCTGGAGCGGGGGGTACAGTGAGCAGTTCTTC	CASSWSGGYSEQFF
TRBV24-1	.	TRBJ2-6	.	TGTGCCACCAGTGATTTAGGGTCTGGGGCCAACGTCCTGACTTTC	CATSDLGSGANVLTF
TRBV27	few	TRBJ2-5	TRBD2	TGTGCCAGCAGTTTACGGCGGGTCGGAGCGGGGGGGCTAGAGACCCAGTACTTC	CASSLRRVGAGGLETQYF
TRBV12-3/TRBV12-4	.	TRBJ1-1	.	TGTGCCAGCAGTTTATATCCCGAAAACACTGAAGCTTTCTTT	CASSLYPENTEAFF
TRBV7-2	few	TRBJ2-3	.	TGTGCCAGCAGCTCCCGGTTCACAGATACGCAGTATTTT	CASSSRFTDTQYF
TRBV7-9	.	TRBJ1-1	.	TGTGCCAGCAGCCGAGAAGAGGGGGGCGAAGCTTTCTTT	CASSREEGGEAFF
TRBV6-5	few	TRBJ2-5	.	TGTGCCAGCAGTTACTCAACAGGGCGACAAGAGACCCAGTACTTC	CASSYSTGRQETQYF
TRBV20-1	few	TRBJ1-1	TRBD1	TGCAGTGCTAGAGGGGTCAGGGGGCAGTTCGCTCCCACTGAAGCTTTCTTT	CSARGVRGQFAPTEAFF
TRBV5-1	few	TRBJ2-3	TRBD2	TGCGCCAGCAGCTTGTGGACGGGGGGGCCAACAGATACGCAGTATTTT	CASSLWTGGPTDTQYF
TRBV11-2	few	TRBJ2-1	TRBD2	TGTGCCAGCAGCTTATGGGCGGGGGGAGGTTACAATGAGCAGTTCTTC	CASSLWAGGGYNEQFF
TRBV29-1	.	TRBJ2-6	.	TGCAGCGCTGTGAGCTCTGGGGCCAACGTCCTGACTTTC	CSAVSSGANVLTF
TRBV7-8	.	TRBJ1-1	.	TGTGCCAGCAGGTTAGGGGGCACTGAAGCTTTCTTT	CASRLGGTEAFF
TRBV30	.	TRBJ2-4	.	TGTGCCTGGAGTGTGGGCCAGGGTGGAAACATTCAGTACTTC	CAWSVGQGGNIQYF
TRBV6-5	few	TRBJ1-1	.	TGTGCCAGCAGTTACACCCGGGGTGCTGAAGCTTTCTTT	CASSYTRGAEAFF